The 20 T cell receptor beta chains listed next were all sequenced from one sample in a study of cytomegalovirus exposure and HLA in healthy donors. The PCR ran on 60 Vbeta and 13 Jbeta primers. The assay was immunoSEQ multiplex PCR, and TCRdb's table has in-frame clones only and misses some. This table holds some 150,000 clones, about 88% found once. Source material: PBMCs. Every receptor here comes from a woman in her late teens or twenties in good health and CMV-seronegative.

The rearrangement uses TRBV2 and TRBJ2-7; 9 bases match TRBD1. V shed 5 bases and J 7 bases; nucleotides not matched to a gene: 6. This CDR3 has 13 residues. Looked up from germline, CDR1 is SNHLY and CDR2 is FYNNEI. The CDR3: CASSRQGEREQYF. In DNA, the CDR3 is TGTGCCAGCAGTCGACAGGGGGAGCGAGAGCAGTACTTC.

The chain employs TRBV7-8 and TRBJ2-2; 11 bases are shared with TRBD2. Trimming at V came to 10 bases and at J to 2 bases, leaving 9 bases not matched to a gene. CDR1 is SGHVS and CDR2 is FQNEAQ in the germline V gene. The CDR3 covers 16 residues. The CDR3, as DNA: TGTGCCAAGGGTGGGACTAGCGGCTTCAACACCGGGGAGCTGTTTTTT. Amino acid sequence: CAKGGTSGFNTGELFF.

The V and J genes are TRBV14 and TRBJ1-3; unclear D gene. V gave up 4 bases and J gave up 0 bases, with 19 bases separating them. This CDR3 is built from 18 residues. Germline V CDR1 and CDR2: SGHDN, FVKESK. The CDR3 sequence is CASSPRGLAAGSGNTIYF. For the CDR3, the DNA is TGTGCCAGCAGCCCTAGAGGGCTTGCGGCCGGCTCTGGAAACACCATATATTTT.

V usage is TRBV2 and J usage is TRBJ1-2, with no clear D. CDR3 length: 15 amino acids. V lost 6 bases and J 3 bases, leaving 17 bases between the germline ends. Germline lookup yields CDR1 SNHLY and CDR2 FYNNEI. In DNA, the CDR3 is TGTGCCAGCAGACTGGACTTACCTAAGGACTATGGCTACACCTTC. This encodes CASRLDLPKDYGYTF.

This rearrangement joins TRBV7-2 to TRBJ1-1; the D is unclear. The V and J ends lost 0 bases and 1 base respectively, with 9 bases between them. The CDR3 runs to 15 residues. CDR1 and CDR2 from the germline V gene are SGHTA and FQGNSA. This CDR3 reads CASSLAAFENTEAFF. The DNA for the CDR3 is TGTGCCAGCAGCTTAGCGGCCTTTGAGAACACTGAAGCTTTCTTT.

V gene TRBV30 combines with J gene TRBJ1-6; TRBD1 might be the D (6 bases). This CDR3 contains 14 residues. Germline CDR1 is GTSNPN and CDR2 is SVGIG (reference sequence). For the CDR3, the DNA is TGTGCTAAACAGGACAGCTCCTATAATTCACCCCTCCACTTT. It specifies CAKQDSSYNSPLHF. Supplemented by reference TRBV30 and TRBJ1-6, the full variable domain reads SQTIHQWPATLVQPVGSPLSLECTVEGTSNPNLYWYRQAAGRGLQLLFYSVGIGQISSEVPQNLSASRPQDRQFILSSKKLLLSDSGFYLCAKQDSSYNSPLHFGNGTRLTVT.

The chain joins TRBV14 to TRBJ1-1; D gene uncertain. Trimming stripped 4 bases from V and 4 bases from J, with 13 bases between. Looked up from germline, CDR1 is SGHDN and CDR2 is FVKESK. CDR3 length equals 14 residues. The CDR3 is CASSRGLYSTEAFF. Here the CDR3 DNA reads TGTGCCAGCAGCCGAGGCCTCTACTCCACTGAAGCTTTCTTT.

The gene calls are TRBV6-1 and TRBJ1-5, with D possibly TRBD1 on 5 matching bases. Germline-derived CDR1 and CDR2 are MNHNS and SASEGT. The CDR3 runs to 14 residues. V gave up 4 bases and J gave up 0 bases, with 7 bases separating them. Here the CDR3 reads CASSGRDSNQPQHF. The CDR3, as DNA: TGTGCCAGCAGTGGCAGGGATAGCAATCAGCCCCAGCATTTT.

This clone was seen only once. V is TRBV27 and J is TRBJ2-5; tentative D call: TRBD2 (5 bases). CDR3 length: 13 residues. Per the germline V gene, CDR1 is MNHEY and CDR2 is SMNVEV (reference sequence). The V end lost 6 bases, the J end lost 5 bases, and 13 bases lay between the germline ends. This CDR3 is CASRRRRGETQYF. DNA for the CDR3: TGTGCCAGCAGGCGAAGACGAGGGGAGACCCAGTACTTC.

The CDR3 loop is CASSLRTGASPLHF. The CDR3 coding sequence is TGTGCCAGCAGCTTAAGGACAGGGGCTTCACCCCTCCACTTT. The chain combines TRBV5-6 with TRBJ1-6; 9 nucleotides align to TRBD1. The CDR3 runs to 14 residues. V shed 2 bases and J 9 bases; nucleotides not matched to a gene: 3. The germline CDR1 and CDR2 sequences are SGHDT and YYEEEE.

The CDR3 bases are TGTGCCAGCAGCGCCGGGACAGGGGGCTACGAGCAGTACTTC. Amino acids: CASSAGTGGYEQYF. This chain connects TRBV6-1 to TRBJ2-7; 11 bases agree with TRBD1. The CDR3 covers 14 residues. V lost 6 bases, J lost 3 bases, and 4 bases stayed unmatched. The germline V gene has CDR1 MNHNS and CDR2 SASEGT.

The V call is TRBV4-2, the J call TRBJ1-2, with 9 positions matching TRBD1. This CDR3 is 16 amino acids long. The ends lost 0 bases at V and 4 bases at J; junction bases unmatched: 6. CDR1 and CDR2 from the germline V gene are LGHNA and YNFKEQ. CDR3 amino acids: CASSQDLRQGVYGYTF. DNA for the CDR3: TGTGCCAGCAGCCAAGATCTTAGACAGGGGGTCTATGGCTACACCTTC.

The CDR3 DNA reads TGTGCCGTCTCCCGGGGGTGGCAAGAGACCCAGTACTTC. Translated, it gives CAVSRGWQETQYF. The chain has TRBV6-5 and TRBJ2-5, with D maybe TRBD2 (6 bases). Germline V CDR1 and CDR2: MNHEY, SVGAGI. Trimming shortened V by 11 bases and J by 2 bases, and 15 bases separated the two germline ends. CDR3 length: 13 residues.

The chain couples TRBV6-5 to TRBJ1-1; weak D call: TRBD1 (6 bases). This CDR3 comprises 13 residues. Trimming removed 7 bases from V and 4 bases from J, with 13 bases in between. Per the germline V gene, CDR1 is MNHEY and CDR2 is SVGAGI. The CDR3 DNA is TGTGCCAGCACCAGGGGCAGGAGCACTGAAGCTTTCTTT. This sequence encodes CASTRGRSTEAFF.

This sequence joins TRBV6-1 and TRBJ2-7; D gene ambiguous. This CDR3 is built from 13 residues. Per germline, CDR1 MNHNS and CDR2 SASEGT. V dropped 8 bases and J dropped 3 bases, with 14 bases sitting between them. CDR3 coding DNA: TGTGCCAGCGCCGAAAATTCTAACTACGAGCAGTACTTC. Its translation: CASAENSNYEQYF.

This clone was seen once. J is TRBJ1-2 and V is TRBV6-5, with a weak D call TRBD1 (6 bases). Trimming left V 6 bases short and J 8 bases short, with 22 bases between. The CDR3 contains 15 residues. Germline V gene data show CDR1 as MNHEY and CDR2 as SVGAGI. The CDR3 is CASSQLTGRGKGYTF. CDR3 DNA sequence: TGTGCCAGCAGCCAACTCACTGGGAGGGGGAAAGGCTACACCTTC.

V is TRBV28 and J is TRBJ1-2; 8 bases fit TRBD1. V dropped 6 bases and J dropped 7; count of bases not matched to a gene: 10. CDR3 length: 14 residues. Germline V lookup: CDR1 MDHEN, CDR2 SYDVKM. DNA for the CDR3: TGTGCCAGCAGCCACGACAGGGGCTATGGTGGCTACACCTTC. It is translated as CASSHDRGYGGYTF.

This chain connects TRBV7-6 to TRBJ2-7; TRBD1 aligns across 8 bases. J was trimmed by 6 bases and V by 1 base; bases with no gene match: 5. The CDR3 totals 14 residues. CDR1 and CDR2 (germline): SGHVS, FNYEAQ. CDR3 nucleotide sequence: TGTGCCAGCAGCTTAGACCCAGGGGGCGGCGAGCAGTACTTC. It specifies CASSLDPGGGEQYF.

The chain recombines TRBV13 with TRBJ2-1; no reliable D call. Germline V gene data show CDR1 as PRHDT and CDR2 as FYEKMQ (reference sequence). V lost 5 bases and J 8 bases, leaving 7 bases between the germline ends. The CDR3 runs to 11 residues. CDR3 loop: CASSRRDEQFF. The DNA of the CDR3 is TGTGCCAGCAGCCGCCGGGATGAGCAGTTCTTC.

The CDR3 loop is CASSPVGSSYEQYF. The CDR3 nucleotides are TGTGCCAGCAGCCCCGTGGGGAGCTCCTACGAGCAGTACTTC. The chain is built from TRBV7-2 and TRBJ2-7; D may be TRBD2 (5 bases). CDR1 is SGHTA, CDR2 FQGNSA, per germline. The CDR3 contains 14 residues. Trimming cost V 5 bases and J 0 bases, with 11 bases left between them.